Listed here are 15 T cell receptor beta chains from one sample, sequenced in a study of immune evolution from preneoplasia to lung adenocarcinoma. This table comes from immunoSEQ multiplex PCR, and its TCRdb copy is limited to in-frame clones, with some not included. Here the sample spans some 4,000 clones, roughly three quarters being singletons. The sequenced material came from FFPE invasive lung adenocarcinoma tissue. The receptors were sampled from a person aged 70 to 85 with invasive lung adenocarcinoma. Some clones in this sample may be carry-over from other donors' samples.

This clone was detected only a few times. The chain uses TRBV5-1 and TRBJ2-3; D ambiguous. Germline V lookup: CDR1 SGHRS, CDR2 YFSETQ. The germline V and J ends were trimmed by 1 base and 4 bases, with 10 bases remaining between them. The CDR3 loop spans 14 amino acids. For the CDR3, the DNA is TGCGCCAGCAGCTTGACCAAATCCGCAGATACGCAGTATTTT. Protein product: CASSLTKSADTQYF.

The chain is built from TRBV6-1 and TRBJ2-5; 7 nucleotides line up with TRBD2. This CDR3 comprises 13 residues. Germline V gene lookup returns CDR1 MNHNS and CDR2 SASEGT. The V segment lost 3 bases and the J segment 5 bases; nucleotides outside the gene matches: 3. CDR3 nucleotides: TGTGCCAGCAGTGAGAAGGGAGGGGAGACCCAGTACTTC. Translated: CASSEKGGETQYF.

CDR3 sequence reads: CASSFAPGLAGDNEQFF. Here the CDR3 DNA reads TGTGCCAGCAGCTTCGCTCCGGGACTAGCGGGGGACAATGAGCAGTTCTTC. The rearrangement links TRBV7-6 to TRBJ2-1, with 14 bases that match TRBD2. Germline-derived CDR1 and CDR2 are SGHVS and FNYEAQ. V lost 3 bases to trimming and J lost 5 bases; unmatched junction nucleotides: 6. The CDR3 is 17 residues long.

The CDR3 region has the DNA TGTGCCAGCAGTTACGGCCAGGATGGAAACACCATATATTTT. Translating gives CASSYGQDGNTIYF. The V call is TRBV6-6, the J call TRBJ1-3; D gene uncertain. The germline CDR1 and CDR2 sequences are MNHNY and SVGAGI (reference sequence). This CDR3 spans 14 amino acids. Trimming removed 2 bases at V and 3 bases at J, with 8 bases between.

The chain combines TRBV7-9 with TRBJ1-6; 7 bases are shared with TRBD1. CDR1 is SEHNR and CDR2 is FQNEAQ in the germline V gene (reference sequence). This CDR3 comprises 14 residues. The junction had 5 bases not matched to a gene; V was cut back by 5 bases and J by 7 bases. In nucleotides, the CDR3 is TGTGCCAGCAGCACAACAGGGGCGAATTCACCCCTCCACTTT. It codes for CASSTTGANSPLHF.

The chain employs TRBV27 and TRBJ1-5; D is unclear. V lost 3 bases and J lost 4, with 4 bases in between. Germline CDR1 and CDR2: MNHEY and SMNVEV (reference sequence). The CDR3 loop spans 12 amino acids. The CDR3 sequence: CASSFQNQPQHF. CDR3 DNA: TGTGCCAGCAGTTTCCAGAATCAGCCCCAGCATTTT.

The genes are TRBV2 and TRBJ2-3, with 8 bases fitting TRBD1. The CDR3 is 13 residues long. V was clipped by 7 bases and J by 3 bases; unmatched bases: 3. The germline gives CDR1 SNHLY, CDR2 FYNNEI. CDR3 sequence reads: CASKQGETDTQYF. The CDR3 DNA sequence: TGTGCCAGCAAACAGGGGGAAACAGATACGCAGTATTTT.

This sequence joins TRBV10-2 and TRBJ2-6; TRBD1 is a possible D gene (5 bases). The CDR3 sequence is 19 residues long. Per the germline V gene, CDR1 is WSHSY and CDR2 is SAAADI. The germline V and J ends were trimmed by 3 bases and 0 bases, with 18 bases remaining between them. CDR3 in DNA: TGCGCCAGCAGTGATTACATACAGACAGCTCTCTCTGGGGCCAACGTCCTGACTTTC. Translated: CASSDYIQTALSGANVLTF.

The sample holds one count of this clone. J is TRBJ1-1 and V is TRBV18; weak D call: TRBD1 (6 bases). The CDR3 is 15 residues long. Germline V gene lookup returns CDR1 KGHSH and CDR2 LQKENI. With 3 bases removed from V and 0 bases from J, the gap between germline ends came to 11 bases. The CDR3 region has the DNA TGTGCCAGCTCACCGAGGACAGAGTTGAACACTGAAGCTTTCTTT. Protein product: CASSPRTELNTEAFF.

The chain has TRBV6-5 and TRBJ1-1; D is possibly TRBD1 (5 bases). The V and J ends lost 7 bases and 7 bases respectively, with 19 bases between them. CDR1 is MNHEY and CDR2 is SVGAGI in the germline V gene. CDR3 length equals 14 residues. Here the CDR3 reads CASIPGGGRGEAFF. The CDR3 DNA sequence: TGTGCCAGCATCCCGGGTGGGGGTAGGGGTGAAGCTTTCTTT.

The chain uses TRBV10-3 and TRBJ2-3; D is ambiguous. Per the germline V gene, CDR1 is ENHRY and CDR2 is SYGVKD. The CDR3 contains 11 residues. Trimming removed 4 bases at V and 5 bases at J, with 4 bases between. CDR3: CAISARDTQYF. The CDR3 region has the DNA TGTGCCATCAGTGCGCGAGATACGCAGTATTTT.

The gene calls are TRBV27 and TRBJ2-7; 10 bases fit TRBD1. Germline CDR1 reads MNHEY; CDR2 reads SMNVEV (reference sequence). V lost 5 bases to trimming and J lost 7 bases; unmatched junction nucleotides: 14. The CDR3 is 16 residues long. The CDR3 DNA follows: TGTGCCAGCAGTAACCCCTCGGGACAGGGGATGTGGGAGCAGTACTTC. Its protein product is CASSNPSGQGMWEQYF.

The V and J genes are TRBV7-2 and TRBJ1-2, with a tentative D call TRBD1 (6 bases). V dropped 4 bases and J dropped 7 bases, with 13 bases sitting between them. In germline, CDR1 is SGHTA, CDR2 FQGNSA. The CDR3 loop spans 13 amino acids. The CDR3: CASSSGGLGGYTF. The CDR3 bases are TGTGCCAGCAGCTCCGGGGGGCTGGGTGGCTACACCTTC.

The chain employs TRBV4-1 and TRBJ2-7; 11 bases line up with TRBD2. Germline CDR1 MGHRA, CDR2 YSYEKL. The CDR3 has 17 amino acids. Trimming at V came to 0 bases and at J to 4 bases, leaving 8 bases not matched to a gene. CDR3 bases: TGCGCCAGCAGCCAAGATTCGCCCGGGACTAGCGGATACGAGCAGTACTTC. Amino acid sequence: CASSQDSPGTSGYEQYF.

This chain connects TRBV19 to TRBJ2-3, with 7 nucleotides matching TRBD2. This CDR3 comprises 13 residues. V was clipped by 8 bases and J by 2 bases; unmatched bases: 4. Germline lookup yields CDR1 LNHDA and CDR2 SQIVND (reference sequence). Here the CDR3 DNA reads TGTGCCAGTCAGAGCGGGGTCACAGATACGCAGTATTTT. This translates into CASQSGVTDTQYF.